This is a list of T cell receptor beta chains from one sample in a study of technical replicates of blood from a few donors. Sequencing used immunoSEQ multiplex PCR; TCRdb keeps in-frame clones, though not all of them. The data show about 84,000 clones, with more than 95% seen just once and around 0.15% held by the top ten. Sequencing used T cells isolated from PBMCs. The receptors derive from a human donor in good health. Each CDR3 is given with its conserved first and last residue. The D gene is left open where the match is weak. Clone size appears in some rows only: once, few, many, or a class for an expanded clone.

d_call	v_call	clone_size	j_call	cdr3_aa	cdr3_nt
NA	TRBV7-6	few	TRBJ2-4	CASSPRLSLAKNIQYF	TGTGCCAGCAGCCCCCGCTTGAGTCTAGCCAAAAACATTCAGTACTTC
NA	TRBV27	NA	TRBJ2-7	CASRASGRGSYEQYF	TGTGCCAGCAGAGCCAGCGGCCGGGGCTCCTACGAGCAGTACTTC
NA	TRBV4-1	NA	TRBJ1-3	CASSGERRNTIYF	TGCGCCAGCAGCGGCGAAAGGCGGAACACCATATATTTT
NA	TRBV6-1	NA	TRBJ1-2	CASLGSYANYGYTF	TGTGCCAGCCTGGGGAGTTACGCTAACTATGGCTACACCTTC
TRBD1	TRBV2	once	TRBJ2-7	CASSEEGQGAYEQYF	TGTGCCAGCAGTGAAGAGGGACAGGGTGCCTACGAGCAGTACTTC
NA	TRBV11-2	once	TRBJ2-5	CASSLDGEGTQYF	TGTGCCAGCAGCTTAGACGGGGAAGGGACCCAGTACTTC
NA	TRBV5-1	NA	TRBJ2-5	CASSARGGWETQYF	TGCGCCAGCAGCGCCAGGGGAGGGTGGGAGACCCAGTACTTC
NA	TRBV5-1	NA	TRBJ1-3	CASSLESNSGNTIYF	TGCGCCAGCAGCTTGGAGAGCAACTCTGGAAACACCATATATTTT
TRBD2	TRBV7-6	NA	TRBJ2-3	CASSPGLAGLVTQYF	TGTGCCAGCAGCCCGGGACTAGCGGGACTGGTTACGCAGTATTTT
TRBD1	TRBV5-1	NA	TRBJ2-1	CASSKGTGPSEQFF	TGCGCCAGCAGCAAAGGGACAGGGCCCTCGGAGCAGTTCTTC
TRBD2	TRBV5-5	once	TRBJ2-3	CASRHTGTSGVGDTQYF	TGTGCCAGCAGACATACCGGGACTAGCGGGGTGGGAGATACGCAGTATTTT
TRBD1	TRBV2	NA	TRBJ1-1	CARQGFTEAFF	TGTGCCAGACAGGGGTTCACTGAAGCTTTCTTT
TRBD2	TRBV28	NA	TRBJ2-7	CALSPTSNVHEQYF	TGTGCATTGAGCCCGACTAGCAATGTCCACGAGCAGTACTTC
TRBD2	TRBV27	NA	TRBJ2-3	CASSLGLASDTQYF	TGTGCCAGCAGTCTGGGACTAGCCTCCGATACGCAGTATTTT
NA	TRBV27	once	TRBJ1-3	CASSHHEGGSPLSGNTIYF	TGTGCCAGCAGTCATCACGAAGGCGGATCACCGCTCTCTGGAAACACCATATATTTT
NA	TRBV27	NA	TRBJ2-7	CASQPFWTDGSYEQYF	TGTGCCAGCCAACCCTTCTGGACTGACGGGTCCTACGAGCAGTACTTC
NA	TRBV19	NA	TRBJ1-6	CASRGGPGASPLHF	TGTGCCAGTAGGGGCGGGCCAGGGGCTTCACCCCTCCACTTT
NA	TRBV7-9	NA	TRBJ1-1	CASSLTSGAPNTEAFF	TGTGCCAGCAGCCTTACATCAGGGGCACCGAACACTGAAGCTTTCTTT
NA	TRBV15	NA	TRBJ2-7	CATSVPGISYEQYF	TGTGCCACCAGCGTCCCCGGGATATCCTACGAGCAGTACTTC
NA	TRBV6-5	NA	TRBJ1-2	CASSYSFPGSNYGYTF	TGTGCCAGCAGTTACTCCTTCCCCGGGTCTAACTATGGCTACACCTTC
TRBD1	TRBV18	NA	TRBJ2-7	CASSPPRNSDRDYEQYF	TGTGCCAGCTCACCACCGAGGAACTCGGACAGGGACTACGAGCAGTACTTC
NA	TRBV6-1	NA	TRBJ2-7	CATETESYEQYF	TGTGCCACCGAAACAGAGTCCTACGAGCAGTACTTC
NA	TRBV5-4	NA	TRBJ1-3	CASSPFSGNTIYF	TGTGCCAGCAGCCCATTTTCTGGAAACACCATATATTTT
NA	TRBV2	many	TRBJ1-5	CASSGERNQPQHF	TGTGCCAGCAGTGGGGAGCGTAATCAGCCCCAGCATTTT
TRBD2	TRBV10-2	once	TRBJ2-7	CATHYTGGGGREQYF	TGCGCCACTCACTACACCGGGGGGGGAGGGCGCGAGCAGTACTTC
NA	TRBV20-1	few	TRBJ1-1	CSAPLETEAFF	TGCAGTGCTCCCTTGGAGACTGAAGCTTTCTTT
NA	TRBV29-1	NA	TRBJ2-7	CSVDVPGDYEQYF	TGCAGCGTTGACGTACCGGGGGACTACGAGCAGTACTTC
TRBD2	TRBV6-1	once	TRBJ2-7	CASRDLAAPYEQYF	TGTGCCAGCAGAGACCTAGCGGCCCCCTACGAGCAGTACTTC
NA	TRBV10-2	NA	TRBJ2-3	CASSVQLNTQYF	TGCGCCAGCAGTGTGCAACTAAATACGCAGTATTTT
NA	TRBV5-1	NA	TRBJ2-1	CASSGIFGGSYNEQFF	TGCGCCAGCAGCGGCATTTTTGGAGGTTCCTACAATGAGCAGTTCTTC
NA	TRBV7-9	NA	TRBJ2-5	CASSLTRLGGETQYF	TGTGCCAGCAGCTTAACCCGATTGGGCGGGGAGACCCAGTACTTC
TRBD2	TRBV27	once	TRBJ2-1	CASRILAGGPSEQFF	TGTGCCAGCAGGATCCTAGCGGGTGGCCCCAGTGAGCAGTTCTTC
TRBD2	TRBV5-1	once	TRBJ2-2	CASSPQRGRIAGELFF	TGCGCCAGCAGCCCCCAGCGGGGGCGGATTGCCGGGGAGCTGTTTTTT
TRBD1	TRBV28	NA	TRBJ2-7	CASRGGTGGFYEQYF	TGTGCCAGCAGAGGGGGGACAGGGGGCTTCTACGAGCAGTACTTC
NA	TRBV7-9	NA	TRBJ1-2	CASSFGVYGNENRGYTF	TGTGCCAGCAGCTTTGGGGTGTACGGGAATGAGAATAGGGGCTACACCTTC
NA	TRBV28	NA	TRBJ1-2	CASSYSGNGYTF	TGTGCCAGCAGCTATTCAGGGAATGGCTACACCTTC
NA	TRBV5-6	NA	TRBJ1-2	CASSSTGNYGYTF	TGTGCCAGCAGCTCCACAGGGAACTATGGCTACACCTTC
TRBD2	TRBV7-9	NA	TRBJ2-4	CASSLGPSGTGGAKNIQYF	TGTGCCAGCAGCTTAGGGCCTAGCGGGACCGGGGGGGCCAAAAACATTCAGTACTTC
NA	TRBV19	NA	TRBJ1-2	CASSKNREYHSSYGYTF	TGTGCCAGTAGTAAGAACAGGGAGTACCATTCTTCCTATGGCTACACCTTC
NA	TRBV30	once	TRBJ2-5	CAWSVRVPGPVGGETQYF	TGTGCCTGGAGTGTAAGGGTCCCGGGCCCAGTCGGCGGGGAGACCCAGTACTTC
NA	TRBV11-1	NA	TRBJ2-7	CASSPHREAYEQYF	TGTGCCAGCAGCCCTCACAGGGAAGCCTACGAGCAGTACTTC
NA	TRBV9	NA	TRBJ1-1	CASSQGWHTEAFF	TGTGCCAGCAGCCAGGGGTGGCACACTGAAGCTTTCTTT
NA	TRBV7-6	NA	TRBJ2-2	CASSPGGSGELFF	TGTGCCAGCAGCCCTGGAGGGTCCGGGGAGCTGTTTTTT